This TCR beta chain was observed in a study of CD8+CD57+ T cells in acquired aplastic anemia. The wider study: Sorted CD4+ and CD8+ cells gave a mean 3.2 ug DNA, range roughly 0.18 to 30 ug. Among healthy donors, CD4+ cells averaged about 9.9 million reads. The study, taken as a whole, reports: Approximately 30 CD8+ CDR3 sequences were shared between patients and controls. No significant patient-versus-control difference appeared in CD8+ Simpson's diversity.

Genomic DNA provided the template from which TCR beta VDJ and CDR3 profiles were obtained. Each CDR3 protein is one row after TCRdb ran MiXCR on the reads. This sample yields about 400,000 distinct CDR3 sequences, of which about two thirds are seen a single time; 3% to 4.5% belongs to the top ten. As for this clonotype: Its antigen is not known.

Germline assignment: CDR1 SGHVS and CDR2 FNYEAQ. This CDR3 is 15 amino acids long. V lost 5 bases and J lost 5; bases outside the gene matches: 7. Input material: sorted CD4+, CD8+, or CD8+CD57+ T cells (not recorded which) from PBMCs. This TCR was sampled from a human donor in good health, serving as a control. The chain employs TRBV7-6 and TRBJ2-2; TRBD2 agrees at 8 bases. As DNA, the CDR3 is TGTGCCAGCAGCGAGTATGCGGGGGGAACCGGGGAGCTGTTTTTT. Its translation is CASSEYAGGTGELFF.